This paragraph reports one T cell receptor (beta chain). The entry originates in a study of OX40 agonist ivuxolimab in advanced cancers. TCRdb keeps only in-frame clones here, not all; method: immunoSEQ multiplex PCR. This table has almost 90,000 clones, roughly 91% appearing once. The length of the CDR3 is 13 residues. Germline lookup yields CDR1 SNHLY and CDR2 FYNNEI. V shed 1 base and J shed 6 bases, with 6 bases lying between them. With baseline, cycle 4 day 1, and cycle 7 day 1 as timepoints, blood was sampled. The sequence was obtained from an adult with an advanced solid tumor such as melanoma, head and neck, liver or kidney cancer. The sample in question was CD4+ or CD8+ T cells sorted from blood, obtained in a trial of the OX40 agonist ivuxolimab. This chain connects TRBV2 to TRBJ2-2; no reliable D call. The CDR3 DNA sequence: TGTGCCAGCAGTGAAGTGGGTGCCGGGGAGCTGTTTTTT. It encodes CASSEVGAGELFF.